The 24 T cell receptor beta chains given below trace back to one sample, sequenced in a study of blood T cell repertoires in COVID-19. Measured with immunoSEQ multiplex PCR; TCRdb has only the in-frame clones, and not every one. The data hold 120,000 or so clones, with 88% observed a single time. Sequencing was carried out using peripheral blood. The receptor source for this set is a woman aged 45 to 65 with acute or convalescent COVID-19.

V is TRBV5-1 and J is TRBJ2-7; TRBD1 aligns across 8 bases. The V gene end was trimmed by 7 bases and the J gene end by 4 bases; junction bases not matched to a gene: 13. The CDR3 contains 15 residues. Germline CDR1 reads SGHRS; CDR2 reads YFSETQ. The CDR3 protein is CASRPGTGVEYEQYF. Here the CDR3 DNA reads TGCGCCAGCCGACCCGGGACAGGAGTTGAGTACGAGCAGTACTTC.

CDR3 sequence (DNA): TGTGCCAGCTCACCGCCACAGGGATCCAATTCACCCCTCCACTTT. Residues: CASSPPQGSNSPLHF. The chain links TRBV18 to TRBJ1-6, with D maybe TRBD1 (6 bases). The CDR3 contains 15 residues. The V end was cut by 3 bases, the J end by 7 bases, with 13 bases between. Germline V lookup: CDR1 KGHSH, CDR2 LQKENI.

This clone turned up a few times. V usage is TRBV6-5 and J usage is TRBJ2-2; TRBD2 aligns across 7 bases. Germline assignment: CDR1 MNHEY and CDR2 SVGAGI. This CDR3 spans 13 amino acids. V shed 8 bases, J shed 13 bases, and the junction held 13 bases outside the gene matches. CDR3 DNA: TGTGCCAGCGGGACCGGATCGGGAGGTGTGCTGTTTTTT. Amino acid sequence: CASGTGSGGVLFF.

The chain links TRBV5-1 to TRBJ2-5; 10 bases align to TRBD1. The V and J ends lost 0 bases and 4 bases, in that order; junction bases with no gene match: 3. Looked up from germline, CDR1 is SGHRS and CDR2 is YFSETQ. The CDR3 is 15 residues long. The CDR3 nucleotides read TGCGCCAGCAGCTTGGGAGGGACAGGGGTAGAGACCCAGTACTTC. This encodes CASSLGGTGVETQYF.

A single count supports this clone. This rearrangement joins TRBV28 to TRBJ1-2; perhaps TRBD1 as D (6 bases). This CDR3 comprises 11 residues. Germline V CDR1 and CDR2: MDHEN, SYDVKM. Trimming took 11 bases from V and 2 from J, leaving 9 bases between them. The CDR3 nucleotides are TGTGCCTGTACAGGGAACTATGGCTACACCTTC. Translating it yields CACTGNYGYTF.

The chain has TRBV3-1 (or the pseudogene TRBV3-2) and TRBJ2-7, with 11 bases that match TRBD2. This CDR3 has 15 residues. Germline CDR1 and CDR2: LGHDT and YNNKEL (reference sequence). Germline trimming cut 3 bases from V and 5 bases from J; bases unmatched to any gene: 6. The CDR3 here is CASSQSSGRNHEQYF. The CDR3, as DNA: TGTGCCAGCAGCCAGTCTAGCGGGAGGAATCACGAGCAGTACTTC.

The chain employs TRBV28 and TRBJ1-2; possible D gene TRBD1, 5 bases. CDR1 and CDR2 from the germline V gene are MDHEN and SYDVKM. The CDR3 spans 15 residues. Trimming removed 0 bases at V and 1 base at J, with 9 bases between. The CDR3 spells CASSLWGGNNYGYTF. The CDR3 coding sequence is TGTGCCAGCAGTTTATGGGGGGGGAATAACTATGGCTACACCTTC.

The chain joins TRBV4-1 to TRBJ2-2; 12 nucleotides line up with TRBD1. This CDR3 spans 17 amino acids. CDR1 MGHRA and CDR2 YSYEKL come from the germline V gene. Trimming at V came to 3 bases and at J to 7 bases, leaving 9 bases not matched to a gene. CDR3 in amino acids: CASSHLGDRGPVGELFF. CDR3 DNA sequence: TGCGCCAGCAGCCATCTTGGGGACAGGGGGCCGGTCGGGGAGCTGTTTTTT.

V is TRBV2 and J is TRBJ2-2; possible D gene TRBD1, 6 bases. The V gene lost 6 bases and the J gene lost 5 bases, with 16 bases spanning the gap. Looked up from germline, CDR1 is SNHLY and CDR2 is FYNNEI. CDR3 length: 15 amino acids. The CDR3: CASRSGTSQTGELFF. CDR3 in DNA: TGTGCCAGCAGATCCGGGACATCCCAAACCGGGGAGCTGTTTTTT.

The rearrangement links TRBV9 to TRBJ2-3; D is perhaps TRBD2 (5 bases). V lost 0 bases, J lost 2 bases, and 10 bases lay in between. The CDR3 loop spans 15 amino acids. Germline V gene data show CDR1 as SGDLS and CDR2 as YYNGEE. The CDR3 nucleotides read TGTGCCAGCAGCGTAGAAAGCGGCAACACAGATACGCAGTATTTT. Translation: CASSVESGNTDTQYF.

This clone was seen only a few times. This sequence joins TRBV28 and TRBJ1-6; D unresolved. Germline V gene data show CDR1 as MDHEN and CDR2 as SYDVKM. Trimming took 6 bases from V and 6 from J, leaving 15 bases between them. There are 15 residues in the CDR3. The CDR3 region is CASSQSTRTNSPLHF. CDR3 coding DNA: TGTGCCAGCAGCCAGTCGACTCGCACTAATTCACCCCTCCACTTT.

The chain couples TRBV5-5 to TRBJ1-6, with 8 bases matching TRBD1. The CDR3 extends over 15 amino acids. Germline V gene lookup returns CDR1 SGHKS and CDR2 YYEKEE (reference sequence). Unmatched junction bases numbered 1, after V lost 2 bases and J lost 3 bases. The CDR3 loop is CASSFTGGYNSPLHF. The DNA of the CDR3 is TGTGCCAGCAGCTTCACAGGGGGCTATAATTCACCCCTCCACTTT. The variable domain in full, completed from reference TRBV5-5 and TRBJ1-6, reads DAGVTQSPTHLIKTRGQQVTLRCSPISGHKSVSWYQQVLGQGPQFIFQYYEKEERGRGNFPDRFSARQFPNYSSELNVNALLLGDSALYLCASSFTGGYNSPLHFGNGTRLTVT.

The CDR3 nucleotides read TGTGCCAGCAGCTCCTTGACTAAGAACACTGAAGCTTTCTTT. This encodes CASSSLTKNTEAFF. The chain is built from TRBV11-2 and TRBJ1-1, with D hard to call. Deletions cut 4 bases from V and 1 base from J, with 10 bases between. This CDR3 has 14 amino acids. Per the germline V gene, CDR1 is SGHAT and CDR2 is FQNNGV. Together with reference TRBV11-2 and TRBJ1-1, the CDR3 gives the full variable domain: EAGVAQSPRYKIIEKRQSVAFWCNPISGHATLYWYQQILGQGPKLLIQFQNNGVVDDSQLPKDRFSAERLKGVDSTLKIQPAKLEDSAVYLCASSSLTKNTEAFFGQGTRLTVV.

Comment on this clone: Within the sample, other DNA sequences also encode this same CDR3. The chain links TRBV6-5 to TRBJ1-5; possible D gene TRBD1, 5 bases. With 6 bases removed from V and 6 bases from J, the gap between germline ends came to 9 bases. From germline, CDR1 is MNHEY and CDR2 SVGAGI. The CDR3 contains 12 residues. CDR3 sequence: CASRGAGQPQHF. CDR3 in DNA: TGTGCCAGCAGAGGGGCCGGTCAGCCCCAGCATTTT.

This clone has just a few counts. The chain joins TRBV7-6 to TRBJ2-1; 11 bases agree with TRBD2. Germline V gene sequence: CDR1 SGHVS, CDR2 FNYEAQ. J lost 9 bases, V lost 2 bases, and 12 bases had no gene match. There are 17 residues in the CDR3. The CDR3: CASSLSFSGRGRGEQFF. CDR3 coding DNA: TGTGCCAGCAGCTTAAGTTTTAGCGGGAGGGGGAGGGGTGAGCAGTTCTTC.

This clone was seen only once. This chain's CDR3 is CASSYSGVAEAFF. DNA of the CDR3: TGTGCCAGCAGTTACTCGGGCGTAGCTGAAGCTTTCTTT. This chain uses TRBV6-5 with TRBJ1-1; D gene unclear. Germline values: CDR1 MNHEY, CDR2 SVGAGI. The CDR3 is 13 amino acids. V was cut by 0 bases and J by 6 bases, with 8 bases left in between.

The chain joins TRBV7-9 to TRBJ2-1; D might be TRBD1 (5 bases). The length of the CDR3 is 13 residues. V was pared by 3 bases and J by 10 bases, with 13 bases between. Germline V gives CDR1 SEHNR, CDR2 FQNEAQ (reference sequence). CDR3 sequence (DNA): TGTGCCAGCAGCTTGAAAGGGGATGAGGAGCAGTTCTTC. Its translation is CASSLKGDEEQFF. Based on the CDR3 plus reference TRBV7-9 and TRBJ2-1, the full variable domain is DTGVSQNPRHKITKRGQNVTFRCDPISEHNRLYWYRQTLGQGPEFLTYFQNEAQLEKSRLLSDRFSAERPKGSFSTLEIQRTEQGDSAMYLCASSLKGDEEQFFGPGTRLTVL.

The chain joins TRBV19 to TRBJ2-1; 9 nucleotides align to TRBD2. Per the germline V gene, CDR1 is LNHDA and CDR2 is SQIVND (reference sequence). This CDR3 contains 16 residues. The junction had 7 bases not matched to a gene; V was cut back by 4 bases and J by 3 bases. Written as DNA, the CDR3 is TGTGCCAGTAGTACCTTAGCGGGAGCCATCTACAATGAGCAGTTCTTC. Amino acid sequence: CASSTLAGAIYNEQFF. Using reference TRBV19 and TRBJ2-1 for the parts outside the CDR3, the full variable domain is DGGITQSPKYLFRKEGQNVTLSCEQNLNHDAMYWYRQDPGQGLRLIYYSQIVNDFQKGDIAEGYSVSREKKESFPLTVTSAQKNPTAFYLCASSTLAGAIYNEQFFGPGTRLTVL.

The rearrangement links TRBV10-3 to TRBJ2-3; possibly TRBD1 for D (6 bases). Trimming took 4 bases from V and 3 from J, leaving 17 bases between them. The length of the CDR3 is 16 residues. The germline V gene has CDR1 ENHRY and CDR2 SYGVKD. CDR3 DNA sequence: TGTGCCATCAGTGCTCCCGCAGGGGCTCCGACAGATACGCAGTATTTT. It specifies CAISAPAGAPTDTQYF.

The chain couples TRBV7-9 to TRBJ1-2; 9 nucleotides align to TRBD1. Trimming removed 4 bases from V and 3 bases from J; junction bases left unmatched: 6. Germline V gene lookup returns CDR1 SEHNR and CDR2 FQNEAQ (reference sequence). The CDR3 runs to 15 residues. The CDR3 here is CASSSTGGADYGYTF. The CDR3 bases are TGTGCCAGCAGCTCTACAGGGGGCGCTGACTATGGCTACACCTTC.

The chain is built from TRBV7-2 and TRBJ2-1, with 8 bases matching TRBD1. This CDR3 comprises 16 residues. In germline, CDR1 is SGHTA, CDR2 FQGNSA. With V trimmed by 1 base and J by 7 bases, 9 bases remained unmatched. The CDR3 region is CASSLVGGRGRNEQFF. CDR3 DNA sequence: TGTGCCAGCAGCTTAGTTGGGGGCAGGGGGCGGAATGAGCAGTTCTTC. Full variable domain (missing parts from reference TRBV7-2 and TRBJ2-1): GAGVSQSPSNKVTEKGKDVELRCDPISGHTALYWYRQSLGQGLEFLIYFQGNSAPDKSGLPSDRFSAERTGGSVSTLTIQRTQQEDSAVYLCASSLVGGRGRNEQFFGPGTRLTVL.

The chain links TRBV28 to TRBJ2-7, with 12 bases that match TRBD2. Germline CDR1 reads MDHEN; CDR2 reads SYDVKM. This CDR3 spans 15 amino acids. V dropped 3 bases and J dropped 3; count of bases not matched to a gene: 3. CDR3 region: CASSLTSGRSYEQYF. The CDR3 DNA sequence: TGTGCCAGCAGTTTGACTAGCGGGAGAAGCTACGAGCAGTACTTC.

A few counts support this clone. V and J are TRBV18 and TRBJ2-3; TRBD1 matches 12 bases. Trimming took 6 bases from V and 6 from J; bases not matched to a gene: 13. CDR3 length equals 17 residues. Germline V CDR1 and CDR2: KGHSH, LQKENI. CDR3 nucleotides: TGTGCCAGCTCCTTCCTGACCGGGACAGGGGGCAGGGATACGCAGTATTTT. Translation gives CASSFLTGTGGRDTQYF.

The gene calls are TRBV29-1 and TRBJ1-5; TRBD1 might be the D (6 bases). Trimming took 3 bases from V and 2 from J, leaving 11 bases between them. Germline V gene data show CDR1 as SQVTM and CDR2 as ANQGSEA. The CDR3 runs 14 residues. The CDR3: CSVELGAGNQPQHF. In nucleotides, the CDR3 is TGCAGCGTTGAGCTGGGGGCTGGCAATCAGCCCCAGCATTTT.